This entry features one T cell receptor (beta chain) sequence. Its specificity is unknown. The record originates from a study of T cell responses to AZD1222 COVID-19 vaccine. For the study at large: The study pooled second doses at about 4 or about 12 weeks.

V was pared by 0 bases and J by 1 base, with 3 bases of the junction left unmatched. Germline lookup yields CDR1 SGDLS and CDR2 YYNGEE. The CDR3 is 15 residues long. Study outcomes and limitations: Spike as a whole was targeted by vaccine-associated CD4 TCRs, dominant at 160-218 and 743-854. There were mostly white British donors and more females than males, and clonal diversity was possibly underestimated. None of the repertoires were sampled until the peak T cell response had passed.

Sequencing used immunoSEQ multiplex PCR; TCRdb keeps in-frame clones, though not all of them. The table lists 100,000 to 150,000 clones, about 90% of them singletons. The sample consisted of peripheral blood, taken on day 0 of AZD1222 vaccination. This TCR was recovered from an adult in good health. This chain links TRBV9 with TRBJ2-5, with 7 bases lining up with TRBD2. The CDR3 coding sequence is TGTGCCAGCAGCGTAGGGGGGGGTCCCCAAGAGACCCAGTACTTC. It yields the protein CASSVGGGPQETQYF.